This is a list of T cell receptor beta chains from one sample in a study of regulatory T cells in long-lasting Graves disease. From the multiplex PCR reads, TCRdb called clonotypes with MiXCR, one entry per CDR3 protein. The sample has 600,000 to 850,000 distinct CDR3 sequences; around 32% are singletons. The sequenced sample was peripheral blood mononuclear cells (PBMCs), obtained when the disease was refractory, from a patient treated with antithyroid drugs. These receptors were taken from a female donor with Graves disease. Both conserved end residues are part of each CDR3.

V	J	CDR3
TRBV10-3	TRBJ2-7	CAISETPYEQYF
TRBV29-1	TRBJ2-7	CSVEGQEAREQYF
TRBV4-2	TRBJ2-2	CASSQGTVNTGELFF
TRBV5-1	TRBJ1-4	CASSSQGPQKGEKLFF
TRBV6-5	TRBJ2-5	CACSFGTGKGETQYF
TRBV19	TRBJ2-7	CASSSPRGTLTYEQYF
TRBV28	TRBJ1-1	CATQIFGDTEAFF
TRBV11-3	TRBJ1-1	CASSRKSTGVNTEAFF
TRBV6-1	TRBJ1-5	CASTPRRGTGSNQPQHF
TRBV28	TRBJ1-1	CASSLNTENTEAFF
TRBV6-1	TRBJ2-7	CASTAGSYEQYF
TRBV13	TRBJ2-7	CASTPANRPYEQYF
TRBV12-5	TRBJ1-2	CASGLGQGANYGYTF
TRBV3-1	TRBJ2-5	CASSRRGGETQYF
TRBV6-5	TRBJ2-4	CASSYRGQGLAKNIQYF
TRBV6-5	TRBJ2-2	CASSYSSLETGVFTGELFF
TRBV24-1	TRBJ1-2	CATSEGGGQFYGYTF
TRBV20-1	TRBJ2-5	CSARETRGRPRETQYF
TRBV27	TRBJ1-3	CASSFTQASSGNTIYF
TRBV2	TRBJ1-5	CASSAGGTINQPQHF
TRBV5-1	TRBJ1-1	CASSLGRYRPRAFF
TRBV20-1	TRBJ2-4	CSAETGSTLAKNIQYF
TRBV6-2/TRBV6-3	TRBJ1-2	CASSYSGGSQYGYTF
TRBV12-5	TRBJ1-1	CASGLGRTNTEAFF
TRBV27	TRBJ1-4	CASSLEGQGGEKLFF
TRBV6-2/TRBV6-3	TRBJ1-2	CASSRKGGVYGYTF
TRBV2	TRBJ2-5	CASSGDDGWYQETQYF
TRBV2	TRBJ1-2	CASSEFGWGGRIGYTF
TRBV6-1	TRBJ1-2	CASRSGTGGVYGYTF
TRBV12-3/TRBV12-4	TRBJ1-1	CASNVRQGNTEAFF
TRBV20-1	TRBJ1-2	CSARDQVTYGYTF
TRBV12-5	TRBJ2-5	CASGFSSGRVSQETQYF
TRBV20-1	TRBJ1-6	CSAPPRDRGRNSPLHF
TRBV12-3/TRBV12-4	TRBJ2-2	CASSFQGTGELFF
TRBV3-1	TRBJ2-7	CASSRDGFYEQYF
TRBV27	TRBJ2-5	CASSLRTSGSCKTQYF
TRBV19	TRBJ1-1	CASRTGTGRTEAFF
TRBV12-3/TRBV12-4	TRBJ2-5	CASKEFREGETQYF
TRBV19	TRBJ1-2	CASSITRITNYGYTF
TRBV12-3/TRBV12-4	TRBJ1-5	CASSYRDLGPQHF
TRBV10-3	TRBJ2-7	CAISEGLSYEQYF
TRBV5-1	TRBJ2-7	CASSLVPDSYEQYF
TRBV5-1	TRBJ1-3	CASSLAGSGVTGNTIYF
TRBV3-1	TRBJ1-2	CASSQGTGANYGCTF
TRBV27	TRBJ1-2	CASSAQGYNYGYTF
TRBV12-3/TRBV12-4	TRBJ1-2	CASSSGATYPGYTF
TRBV7-6	TRBJ2-7	CASSPLSSPSSYEQYF
TRBV27	TRBJ2-2	CASSRDRGDTGELFF
TRBV12-3/TRBV12-4	TRBJ1-5	CASSLGVGQPQHF
TRBV27	TRBJ1-1	CASNGWNTEAFF
TRBV12-3/TRBV12-4	TRBJ1-3	CASTFSGRGNTIYF
TRBV12-3/TRBV12-4	TRBJ1-5	CASSFRGDINQPQHF
TRBV12-5	TRBJ1-5	CASGLPPQHF
TRBV7-3	TRBJ2-7	CASSLSSALVNEQYF
TRBV6-1	TRBJ2-5	CASRAQGQETQYF